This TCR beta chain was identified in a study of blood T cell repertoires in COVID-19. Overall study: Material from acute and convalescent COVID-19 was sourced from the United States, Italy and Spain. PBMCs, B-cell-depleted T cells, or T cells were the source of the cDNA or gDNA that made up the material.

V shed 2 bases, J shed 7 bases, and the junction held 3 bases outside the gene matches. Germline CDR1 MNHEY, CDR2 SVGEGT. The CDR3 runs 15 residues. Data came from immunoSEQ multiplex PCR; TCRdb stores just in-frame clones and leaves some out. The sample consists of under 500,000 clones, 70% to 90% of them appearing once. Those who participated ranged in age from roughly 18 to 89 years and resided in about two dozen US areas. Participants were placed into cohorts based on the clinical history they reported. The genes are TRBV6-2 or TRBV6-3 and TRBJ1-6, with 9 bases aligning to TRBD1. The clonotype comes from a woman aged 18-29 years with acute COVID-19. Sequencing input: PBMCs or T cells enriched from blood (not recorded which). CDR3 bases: TGTGCCAGCAGTTACAGGGACAGGGTGAATTCACCCCTCCACTTT. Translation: CASSYRDRVNSPLHF.